This T cell receptor (beta chain) appears in the sequencing data of a study of breast tumors, draining lymph nodes, adjacent tissues. Germline V lookup: CDR1 SGHNT, CDR2 YYREEE (reference sequence). The CDR3 totals 16 residues. Unmatched junction bases numbered 5, after V lost 4 bases and J lost 1 base. TCRdb re-called the multiplex PCR reads with MiXCR, one entry per CDR3 protein. The sample comprises 200,000 to 250,000 distinct CDR3 sequences, less than 40% of which are singletons, and approximately 3.5% rests with the top ten. Samples came from axillary lymph nodes draining the breast cancer. The TCR comes from a female donor with breast cancer. Some clones in this sample may be carry-over from other donors' samples. Input material: axillary lymph node tissue. The chain is built from TRBV5-4 and TRBJ2-7, with 13 bases aligning to TRBD2. CDR3 loop: CASSPGLAGTSYEQYF. CDR3 DNA: TGTGCCAGCAGCCCGGGACTAGCGGGAACATCCTACGAGCAGTACTTC.